This T cell receptor beta chain was obtained from a study of identical twins. Points from the study as a whole: Twin-shared out-of-frame alpha sequences showed excess low generation probability. Excess sharing between twins was weaker in beta out-of-frame sequences.

V lost 7 bases, J lost 4 bases, and 7 bases lay in between. Looked up from germline, CDR1 is SQVTM and CDR2 is ANQGSEA. CDR3 length: 11 residues. A few counts support this clonotype. Its cognate antigen is unknown. TCRdb used MiXCR to reprocess the 5' RACE reads, holding one entry per CDR3 protein. Of about 900,000 distinct CDR3 sequences listed, around 12% are singletons. This same sample was also taken into another study, of yellow fever vaccine responses in identical twins.

This chain connects TRBV29-1 to TRBJ2-2, with unresolved D. The sequence came from a woman aged 18-35 years in good health. The sample consisted of PBMCs. CDR3: CSALTTGELFF. The CDR3 region has the DNA TGCAGCGCCCTAACCACCGGGGAGCTGTTTTTT.